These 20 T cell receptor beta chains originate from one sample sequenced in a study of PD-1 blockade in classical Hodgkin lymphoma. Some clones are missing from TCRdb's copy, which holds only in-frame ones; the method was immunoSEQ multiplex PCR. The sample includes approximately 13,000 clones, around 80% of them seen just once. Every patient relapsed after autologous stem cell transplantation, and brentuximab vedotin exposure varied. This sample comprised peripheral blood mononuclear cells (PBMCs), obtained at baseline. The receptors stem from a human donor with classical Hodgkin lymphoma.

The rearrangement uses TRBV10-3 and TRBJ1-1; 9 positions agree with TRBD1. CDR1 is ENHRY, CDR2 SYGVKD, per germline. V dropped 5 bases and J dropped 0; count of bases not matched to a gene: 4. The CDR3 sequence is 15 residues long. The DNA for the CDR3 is TGTGCCATCAGTCGGACAGGGGTCATGAACACTGAAGCTTTCTTT. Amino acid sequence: CAISRTGVMNTEAFF.

The DNA for the CDR3 is TGTGCCAGCAGTGCCCAGGGCGTTGGGCAGTTCTTC. Protein product: CASSAQGVGQFF. The V and J genes are TRBV2 and TRBJ2-1; weak D call: TRBD1 (5 bases). The V and J ends lost 4 bases and 12 bases respectively, with 13 bases between them. The CDR3 is 12 amino acids. The germline V gene encodes CDR1 SNHLY and CDR2 FYNNEI.

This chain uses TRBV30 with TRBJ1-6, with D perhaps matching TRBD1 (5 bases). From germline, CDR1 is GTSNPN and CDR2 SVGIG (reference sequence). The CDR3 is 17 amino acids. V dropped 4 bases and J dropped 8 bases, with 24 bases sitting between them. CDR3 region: CAWIRQKGTRRYSPLHF. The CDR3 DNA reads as TGTGCCTGGATACGACAGAAAGGTACACGGCGGTATTCACCCCTCCACTTT. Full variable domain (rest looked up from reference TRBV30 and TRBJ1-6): SQTIHQWPATLVQPVGSPLSLECTVEGTSNPNLYWYRQAAGRGLQLLFYSVGIGQISSEVPQNLSASRPQDRQFILSSKKLLLSDSGFYLCAWIRQKGTRRYSPLHFGNGTRLTVT.

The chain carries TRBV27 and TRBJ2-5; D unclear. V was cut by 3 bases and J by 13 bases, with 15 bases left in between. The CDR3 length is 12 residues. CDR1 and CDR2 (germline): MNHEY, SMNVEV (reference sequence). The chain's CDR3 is CASSFNPSGLYF. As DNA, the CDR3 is TGTGCCAGCAGTTTCAACCCTAGTGGGCTGTACTTC.

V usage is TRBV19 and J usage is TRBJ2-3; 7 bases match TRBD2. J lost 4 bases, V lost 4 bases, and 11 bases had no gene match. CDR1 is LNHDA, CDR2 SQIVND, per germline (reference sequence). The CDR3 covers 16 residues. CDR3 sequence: CASSTYGRGRADTQYF. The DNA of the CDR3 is TGTGCCAGTAGTACCTATGGGCGGGGGAGAGCAGATACGCAGTATTTT.

The CDR3 DNA reads as TGCGCCAGCAGCTTGGTTCCGGGACTAGCGGGGGGAAACACCGGGGAGCTGTTTTTT. Residues: CASSLVPGLAGGNTGELFF. The V gene is TRBV5-1, the J gene TRBJ2-2, with TRBD2 matching over 15 bases. Germline V lookup: CDR1 SGHRS, CDR2 YFSETQ. This CDR3 is 19 amino acids long. V shed 0 bases and J 2 bases; nucleotides not matched to a gene: 5.

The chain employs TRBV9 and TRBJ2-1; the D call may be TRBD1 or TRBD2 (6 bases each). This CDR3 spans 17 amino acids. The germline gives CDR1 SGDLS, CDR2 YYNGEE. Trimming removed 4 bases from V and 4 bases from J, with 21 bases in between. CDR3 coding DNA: TGTGCCAGCAGCCCCGTAACAGGAGGGGGAGCTTACAATGAGCAGTTCTTC. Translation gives CASSPVTGGGAYNEQFF. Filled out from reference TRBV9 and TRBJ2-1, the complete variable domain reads DSGVTQTPKHLITATGQRVTLRCSPRSGDLSVYWYQQSLDQGLQFLIQYYNGEERAKGNILERFSAQQFPDLHSELNLSSLELGDSALYFCASSPVTGGGAYNEQFFGPGTRLTVL.

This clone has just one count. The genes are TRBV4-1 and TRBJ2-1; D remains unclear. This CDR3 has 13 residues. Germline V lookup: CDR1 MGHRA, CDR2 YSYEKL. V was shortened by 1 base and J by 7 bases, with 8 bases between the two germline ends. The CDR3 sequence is CASSQAHMNEQFF. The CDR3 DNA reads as TGCGCCAGCAGCCAAGCTCATATGAATGAGCAGTTCTTC.

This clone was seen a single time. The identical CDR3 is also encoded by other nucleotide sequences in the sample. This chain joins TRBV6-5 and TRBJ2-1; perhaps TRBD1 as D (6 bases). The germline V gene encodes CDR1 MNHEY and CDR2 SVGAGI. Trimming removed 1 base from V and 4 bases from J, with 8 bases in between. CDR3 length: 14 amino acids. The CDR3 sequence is CASSYLGAYNEQFF. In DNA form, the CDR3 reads TGTGCCAGCAGTTACTTGGGGGCATACAATGAGCAGTTCTTC.

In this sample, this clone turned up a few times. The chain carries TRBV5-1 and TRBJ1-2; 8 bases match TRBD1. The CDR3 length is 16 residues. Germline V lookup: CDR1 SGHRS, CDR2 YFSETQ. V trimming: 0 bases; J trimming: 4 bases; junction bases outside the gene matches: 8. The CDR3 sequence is CASSLATWTGSYGYTF. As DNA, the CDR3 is TGCGCCAGCAGCTTGGCTACCTGGACAGGGTCCTATGGCTACACCTTC. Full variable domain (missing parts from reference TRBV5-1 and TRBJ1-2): KAGVTQTPRYLIKTRGQQVTLSCSPISGHRSVSWYQQTPGQGLQFLFEYFSETQRNKGNFPGRFSGRQFSNSRSEMNVSTLELGDSALYLCASSLATWTGSYGYTFGSGTRLTVV.

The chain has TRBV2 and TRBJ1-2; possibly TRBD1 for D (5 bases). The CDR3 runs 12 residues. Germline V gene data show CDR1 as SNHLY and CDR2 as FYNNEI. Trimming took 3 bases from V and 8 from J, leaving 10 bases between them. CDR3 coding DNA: TGTGCCAGCAGTGACAGGGTGGGGGGCTACACCTTC. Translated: CASSDRVGGYTF.

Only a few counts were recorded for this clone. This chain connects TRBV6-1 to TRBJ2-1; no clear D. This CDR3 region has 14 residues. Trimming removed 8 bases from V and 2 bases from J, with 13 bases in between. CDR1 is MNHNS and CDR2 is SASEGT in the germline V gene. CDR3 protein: CASSKGDPYNEQFF. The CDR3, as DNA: TGTGCCAGCTCGAAGGGTGATCCCTACAATGAGCAGTTCTTC.

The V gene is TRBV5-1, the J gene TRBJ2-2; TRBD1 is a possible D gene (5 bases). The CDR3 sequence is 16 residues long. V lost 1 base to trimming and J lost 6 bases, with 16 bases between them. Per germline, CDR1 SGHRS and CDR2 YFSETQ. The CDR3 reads CASSLNWGEYAGELFF. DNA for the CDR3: TGCGCCAGCAGCTTGAACTGGGGCGAATATGCCGGGGAGCTGTTTTTT. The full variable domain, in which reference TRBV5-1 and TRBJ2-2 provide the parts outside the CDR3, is KAGVTQTPRYLIKTRGQQVTLSCSPISGHRSVSWYQQTPGQGLQFLFEYFSETQRNKGNFPGRFSGRQFSNSRSEMNVSTLELGDSALYLCASSLNWGEYAGELFFGEGSRLTVL.

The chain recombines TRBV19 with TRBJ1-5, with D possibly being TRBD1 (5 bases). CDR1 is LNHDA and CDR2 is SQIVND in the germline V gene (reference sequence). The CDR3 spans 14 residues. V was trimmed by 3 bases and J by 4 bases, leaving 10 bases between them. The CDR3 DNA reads TGTGCCAGTAGTATTGGGGGTTTGAATCAGCCCCAGCATTTT. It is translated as CASSIGGLNQPQHF.

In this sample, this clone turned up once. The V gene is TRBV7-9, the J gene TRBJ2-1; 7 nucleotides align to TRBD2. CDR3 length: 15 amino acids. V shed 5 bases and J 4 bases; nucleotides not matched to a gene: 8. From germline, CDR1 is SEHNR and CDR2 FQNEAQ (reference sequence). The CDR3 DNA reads TGTGCCAGCAGCCCGGGGGGTCCAACTTACAATGAGCAGTTCTTC. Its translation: CASSPGGPTYNEQFF.

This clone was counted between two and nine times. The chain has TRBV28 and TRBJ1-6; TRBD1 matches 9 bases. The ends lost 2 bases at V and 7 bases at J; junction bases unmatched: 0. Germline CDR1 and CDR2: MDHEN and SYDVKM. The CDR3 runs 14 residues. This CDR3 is CASSLGTGNSPLHF. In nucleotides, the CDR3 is TGTGCCAGCAGTTTAGGGACAGGGAATTCACCCCTCCACTTT.

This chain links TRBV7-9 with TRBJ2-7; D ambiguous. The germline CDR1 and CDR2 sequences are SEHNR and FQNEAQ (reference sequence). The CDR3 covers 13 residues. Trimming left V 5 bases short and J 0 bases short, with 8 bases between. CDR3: CASSKLVSYEQYF. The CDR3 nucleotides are TGTGCCAGCAGCAAACTTGTCTCCTACGAGCAGTACTTC.

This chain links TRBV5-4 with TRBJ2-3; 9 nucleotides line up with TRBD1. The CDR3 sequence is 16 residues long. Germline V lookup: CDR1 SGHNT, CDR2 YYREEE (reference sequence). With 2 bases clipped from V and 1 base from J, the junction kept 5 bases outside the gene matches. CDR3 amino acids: CASSFWTGAGTDTQYF. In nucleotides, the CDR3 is TGTGCCAGCAGCTTTTGGACAGGGGCTGGCACAGATACGCAGTATTTT. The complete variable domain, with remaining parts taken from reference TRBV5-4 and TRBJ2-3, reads ETGVTQSPTHLIKTRGQQVTLRCSSQSGHNTVSWYQQALGQGPQFIFQYYREEENGRGNFPPRFSGLQFPNYSSELNVNALELDDSALYLCASSFWTGAGTDTQYFGPGTRLTVL.

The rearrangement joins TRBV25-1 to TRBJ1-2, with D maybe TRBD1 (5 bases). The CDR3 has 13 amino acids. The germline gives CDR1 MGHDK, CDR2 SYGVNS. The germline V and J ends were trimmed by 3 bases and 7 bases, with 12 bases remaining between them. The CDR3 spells CASSDLGVTGYTF. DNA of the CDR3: TGTGCCAGCAGTGATCTGGGGGTAACTGGCTACACCTTC.

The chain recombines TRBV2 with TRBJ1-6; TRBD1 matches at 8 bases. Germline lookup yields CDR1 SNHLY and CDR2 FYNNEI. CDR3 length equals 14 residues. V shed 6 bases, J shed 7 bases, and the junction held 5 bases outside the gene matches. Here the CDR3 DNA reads TGTGCCAGCAGCATGGGACAGGAGAATTCACCCCTCCACTTT. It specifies CASSMGQENSPLHF.